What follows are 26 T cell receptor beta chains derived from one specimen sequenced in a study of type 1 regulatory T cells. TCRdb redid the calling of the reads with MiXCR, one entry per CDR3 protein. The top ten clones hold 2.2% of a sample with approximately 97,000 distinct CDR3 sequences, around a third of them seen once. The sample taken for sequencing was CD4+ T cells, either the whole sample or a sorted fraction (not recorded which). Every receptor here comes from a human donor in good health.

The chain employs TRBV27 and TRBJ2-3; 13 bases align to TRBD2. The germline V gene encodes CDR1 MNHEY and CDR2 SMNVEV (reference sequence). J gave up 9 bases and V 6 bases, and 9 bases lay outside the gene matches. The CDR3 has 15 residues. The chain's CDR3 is CASSPLAGGPLTQYF. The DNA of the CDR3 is TGTGCCAGCAGCCCACTAGCGGGAGGGCCTTTAACGCAGTATTTT.

CDR3 DNA sequence: TGTGCCAGCAGTGATGATCTAGCCAAAAACATTCAGTACTTC. Amino acid sequence: CASSDDLAKNIQYF. This rearrangement joins TRBV2 to TRBJ2-4; D ambiguous. Trimming pared 3 bases from V and 0 bases from J, leaving 6 bases between. Germline V gives CDR1 SNHLY, CDR2 FYNNEI. The CDR3 totals 14 residues.

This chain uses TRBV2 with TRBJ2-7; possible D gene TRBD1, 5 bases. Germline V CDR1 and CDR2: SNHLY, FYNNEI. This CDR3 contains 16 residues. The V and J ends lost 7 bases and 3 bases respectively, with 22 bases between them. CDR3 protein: CASNRVGSVRGYEQYF. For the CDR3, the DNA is TGTGCCAGCAACAGAGTCGGGTCGGTAAGGGGCTACGAGCAGTACTTC. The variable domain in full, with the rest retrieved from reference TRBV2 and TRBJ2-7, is EPEVTQTPSHQVTQMGQEVILRCVPISNHLYFYWYRQILGQKVEFLVSFYNNEISEKSEIFDDQFSVERPDGSNFTLKIRSTKLEDSAMYFCASNRVGSVRGYEQYFGPGTRLTVT.

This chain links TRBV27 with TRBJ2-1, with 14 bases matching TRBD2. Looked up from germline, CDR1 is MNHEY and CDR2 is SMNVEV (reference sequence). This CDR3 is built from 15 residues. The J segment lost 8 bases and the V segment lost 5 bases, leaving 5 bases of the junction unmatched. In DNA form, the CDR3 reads TGTGCCAGCAGTAAGGGACTAGCGGGAGTCGATGAGCAGTTCTTC. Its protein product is CASSKGLAGVDEQFF.

The CDR3: CASSSVAGSYNEQFF. The CDR3 DNA is TGTGCCAGCAGTTCCGTTGCCGGCTCCTACAATGAGCAGTTCTTC. The chain combines TRBV7-2 with TRBJ2-1; no clear D gene. The germline V gene encodes CDR1 SGHTA and CDR2 FQGNSA. V shed 6 bases and J shed 0 bases, with 12 bases lying between them. The length of the CDR3 is 15 residues.

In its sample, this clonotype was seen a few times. CDR3 DNA sequence: TGTGCCAGCAGCTCTCTTGGGGGTTCGAATGAGCAGTTCTTC. As protein: CASSSLGGSNEQFF. This chain connects TRBV28 to TRBJ2-1, with D perhaps given as TRBD1 or TRBD2 (5 bases each). The CDR3 has 14 residues. V lost 6 bases and J lost 7, with 16 bases in between. CDR1 is MDHEN and CDR2 is SYDVKM in the germline V gene.

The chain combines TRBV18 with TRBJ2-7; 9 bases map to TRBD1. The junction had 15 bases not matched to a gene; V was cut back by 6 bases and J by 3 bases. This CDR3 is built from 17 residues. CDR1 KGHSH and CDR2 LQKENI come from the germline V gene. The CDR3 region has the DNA TGTGCCAGCTCGCAAAATACCGGGACAGGGACTTTCTACGAGCAGTACTTC. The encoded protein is CASSQNTGTGTFYEQYF.

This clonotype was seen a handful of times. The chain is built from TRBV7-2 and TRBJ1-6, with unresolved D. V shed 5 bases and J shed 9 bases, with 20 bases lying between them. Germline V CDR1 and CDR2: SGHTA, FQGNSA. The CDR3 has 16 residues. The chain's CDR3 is CASSPQLSKLGSPLHF. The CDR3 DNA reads TGTGCCAGCAGCCCACAACTATCCAAGTTGGGTTCACCCCTCCACTTT.

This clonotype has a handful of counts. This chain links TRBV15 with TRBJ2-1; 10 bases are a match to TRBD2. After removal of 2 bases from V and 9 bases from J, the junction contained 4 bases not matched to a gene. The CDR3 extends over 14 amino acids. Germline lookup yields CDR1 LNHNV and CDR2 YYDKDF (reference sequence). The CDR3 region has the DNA TGTGCCACCAGCAGACCTAGCGGGAGTTCTGAGCAGTTCTTC. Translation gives CATSRPSGSSEQFF.

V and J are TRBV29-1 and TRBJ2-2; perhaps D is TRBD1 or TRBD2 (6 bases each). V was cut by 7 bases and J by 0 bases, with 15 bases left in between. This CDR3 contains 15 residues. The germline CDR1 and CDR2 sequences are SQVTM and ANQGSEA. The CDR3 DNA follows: TGCAGCGCTAGGGGGGAAGGATCGAACACCGGGGAGCTGTTTTTT. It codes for CSARGEGSNTGELFF.

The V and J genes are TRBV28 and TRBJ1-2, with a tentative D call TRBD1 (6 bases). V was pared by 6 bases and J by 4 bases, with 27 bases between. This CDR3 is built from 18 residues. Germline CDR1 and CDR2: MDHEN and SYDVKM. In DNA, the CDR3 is TGTGCCAGCAGCCGTATCCCCCTCTGGGGGCGCCACTTCTATGGCTACACCTTC. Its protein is CASSRIPLWGRHFYGYTF.

In DNA, the CDR3 is TGTGCCAGCAGCATATACCACAATGAGCAGTTCTTC. Its protein is CASSIYHNEQFF. This sequence joins TRBV28 and TRBJ2-1; D gene uncertain. The CDR3 totals 12 residues. Germline V gene data show CDR1 as MDHEN and CDR2 as SYDVKM. Trimming pared 6 bases from V and 5 bases from J, leaving 8 bases between. Full variable domain (rest looked up from reference TRBV28 and TRBJ2-1): DVKVTQSSRYLVKRTGEKVFLECVQDMDHENMFWYRQDPGLGLRLIYFSYDVKMKEKGDIPEGYSVSREKKERFSLILESASTNQTSMYLCASSIYHNEQFFGPGTRLTVL.

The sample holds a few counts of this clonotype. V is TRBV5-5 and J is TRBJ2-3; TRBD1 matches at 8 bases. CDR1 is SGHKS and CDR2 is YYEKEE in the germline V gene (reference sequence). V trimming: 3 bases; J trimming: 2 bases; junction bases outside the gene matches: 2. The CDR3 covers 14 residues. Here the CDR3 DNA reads TGTGCCAGCAGCTGGGGACAGGTCACAGATACGCAGTATTTT. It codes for CASSWGQVTDTQYF.

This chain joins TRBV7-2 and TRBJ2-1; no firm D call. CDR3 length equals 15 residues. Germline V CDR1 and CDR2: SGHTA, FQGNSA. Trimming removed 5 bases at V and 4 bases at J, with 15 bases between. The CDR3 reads CASSPATRSYNEQFF. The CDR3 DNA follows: TGTGCCAGCAGCCCCGCTACCCGGAGTTACAATGAGCAGTTCTTC.

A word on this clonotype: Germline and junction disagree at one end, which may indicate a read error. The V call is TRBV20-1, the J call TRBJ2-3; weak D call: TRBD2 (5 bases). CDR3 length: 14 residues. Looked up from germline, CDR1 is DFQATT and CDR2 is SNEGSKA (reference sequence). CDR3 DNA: TGCAGTGCTAGGCCCGGGGTCAACACAGATGCGCAGTATTTT. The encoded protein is CSARPGVNTDAQYF.

The CDR3 region has the DNA TGTGCCAGCAGTTTAAGGCGGGAGGCCCCGTTGAATACGCAGTATTTT. Its protein is CASSLRREAPLNTQYF. The chain is built from TRBV28 and TRBJ2-3, with TRBD2 matching over 8 bases. The V and J ends lost 2 bases and 7 bases, in that order; junction bases with no gene match: 11. CDR1 is MDHEN and CDR2 is SYDVKM in the germline V gene. This CDR3 contains 16 residues. The full variable domain, rest sourced from reference TRBV28 and TRBJ2-3, is DVKVTQSSRYLVKRTGEKVFLECVQDMDHENMFWYRQDPGLGLRLIYFSYDVKMKEKGDIPEGYSVSREKKERFSLILESASTNQTSMYLCASSLRREAPLNTQYFGPGTRLTVL.

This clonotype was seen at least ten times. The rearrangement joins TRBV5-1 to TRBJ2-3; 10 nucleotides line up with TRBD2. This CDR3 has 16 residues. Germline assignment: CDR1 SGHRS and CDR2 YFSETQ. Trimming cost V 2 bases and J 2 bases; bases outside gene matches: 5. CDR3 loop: CASSFLAGVPTDTQYF. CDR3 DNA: TGCGCCAGCAGCTTTCTAGCGGGAGTCCCCACAGATACGCAGTATTTT.

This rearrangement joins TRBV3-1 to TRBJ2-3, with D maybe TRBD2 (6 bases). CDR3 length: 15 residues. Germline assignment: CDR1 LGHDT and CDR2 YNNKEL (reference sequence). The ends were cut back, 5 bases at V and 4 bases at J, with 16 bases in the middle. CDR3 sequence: CASSVRRAVPDTQYF. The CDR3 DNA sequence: TGTGCCAGCAGCGTGCGGAGGGCCGTCCCAGATACGCAGTATTTT.

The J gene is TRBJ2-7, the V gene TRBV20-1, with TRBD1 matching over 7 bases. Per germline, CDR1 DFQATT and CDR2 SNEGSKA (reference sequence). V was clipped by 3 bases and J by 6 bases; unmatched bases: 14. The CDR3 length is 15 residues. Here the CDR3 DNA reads TGCAGTGCTAGGAGGGGGCTAGTGGGTCGTGGCGAGCAGTACTTC. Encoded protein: CSARRGLVGRGEQYF.

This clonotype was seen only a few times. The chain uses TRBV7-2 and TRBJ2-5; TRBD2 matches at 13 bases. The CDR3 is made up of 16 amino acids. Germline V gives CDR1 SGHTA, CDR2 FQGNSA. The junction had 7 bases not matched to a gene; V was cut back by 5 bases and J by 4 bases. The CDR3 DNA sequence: TGTGCCAGCAGCAAGGGACTAGCGGGATCGAGAGAGACCCAGTACTTC. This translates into CASSKGLAGSRETQYF.

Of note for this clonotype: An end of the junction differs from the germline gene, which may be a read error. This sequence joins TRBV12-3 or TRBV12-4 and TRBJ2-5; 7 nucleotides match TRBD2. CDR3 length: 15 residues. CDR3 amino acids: CANSAVRAGKETQYF. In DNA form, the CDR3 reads TGTGCCAACAGTGCCGTGAGAGCGGGAAAAGAGACCCAGTACTTC.

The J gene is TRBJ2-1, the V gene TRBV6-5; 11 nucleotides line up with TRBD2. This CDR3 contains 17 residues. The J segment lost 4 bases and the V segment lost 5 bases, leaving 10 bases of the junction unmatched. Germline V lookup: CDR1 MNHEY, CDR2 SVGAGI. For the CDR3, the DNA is TGTGCCAGCAGTGATCCCGGGACTAGCGGACGATACAATGAGCAGTTCTTC. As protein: CASSDPGTSGRYNEQFF.

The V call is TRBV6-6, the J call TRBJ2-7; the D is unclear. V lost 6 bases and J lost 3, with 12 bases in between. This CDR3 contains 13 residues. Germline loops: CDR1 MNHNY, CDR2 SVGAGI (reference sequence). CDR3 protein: CASSTSLFYEQYF. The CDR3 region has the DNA TGTGCCAGCAGCACTTCTCTTTTCTACGAGCAGTACTTC.

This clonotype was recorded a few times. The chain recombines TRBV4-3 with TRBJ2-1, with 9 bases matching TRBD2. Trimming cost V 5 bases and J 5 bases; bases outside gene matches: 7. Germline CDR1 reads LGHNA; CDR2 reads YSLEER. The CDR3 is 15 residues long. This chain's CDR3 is CASSARLAVDNEQFF. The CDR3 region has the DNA TGCGCCAGCAGCGCACGACTAGCGGTAGACAATGAGCAGTTCTTC.

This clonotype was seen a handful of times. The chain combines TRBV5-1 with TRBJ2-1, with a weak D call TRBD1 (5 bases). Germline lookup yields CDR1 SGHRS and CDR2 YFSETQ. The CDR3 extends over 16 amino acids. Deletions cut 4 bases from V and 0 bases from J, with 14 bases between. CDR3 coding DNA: TGCGCCAGCAGCCCGACAGCTTCCCACTCCTACAATGAGCAGTTCTTC. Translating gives CASSPTASHSYNEQFF.

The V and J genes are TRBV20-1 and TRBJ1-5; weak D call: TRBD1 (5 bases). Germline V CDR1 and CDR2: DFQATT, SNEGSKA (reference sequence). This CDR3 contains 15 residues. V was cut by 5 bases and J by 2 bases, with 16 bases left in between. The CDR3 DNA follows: TGCAGTGCTGCCGGGGTCTCAGGGCGCAATCAGCCCCAGCATTTT. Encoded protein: CSAAGVSGRNQPQHF.